This section outlines one TCR beta chain sequence together with its context. It has no known antigen specificity. One base away there is no much larger clone; base qualities are not given. Per the publication, the treatment or condition label means: in vitro stimulation with specific CMV peptide epitopes to enrich CMV-specific T cells. CDR1 MNHEY and CDR2 SMNVEV are derived from the germline V gene (reference sequence). Here V drops 6 bases and J drops 4 bases, and the junction holds 7 bases not matched to any gene. The CDR3 holds 16 amino acids from the cysteine to the phenylalanine. Just CDR3 DNA is preserved here, 48 bases in frame from base 1. The entry originates in a study of T cell repertoires in cytomegalovirus infection (dated by TCRdb to the late 2010s). In terms of the full investigation: Alongside well-studied HLA-B-restricted epitopes, the peptide stimulations were aimed at recently identified HLA-C-restricted CMV epitopes, whose presentation resists viral immunomodulation. Donor HLA type was relevant to the analysis, as public TCR beta signatures indicated carriage of CMV infection together with the matching HLA type. Overall study results and their limits: In both this cohort and an independent roughly 330-donor cohort, the cumulative frequency of public TCR beta family members distinguished carriers of CMV infection plus the relevant HLA type. The ex vivo response was dominated by HLA-C-restricted CMV-specific TCR beta clonotypes, which also provided the single most frequent clonotype in two of eight donors.

Instrument on record: Illumina HiSeq 1500. TCRdb trimmed public reads at Q25 via fastp, called clones via MiXCR and kept in-frame beta chains. Under each unique CDR3 protein, matching rows form one entry showing the most common genes and DNA. Recorded for this sample are approximately 340,000 distinct CDR3 sequences; approximately 32% of them occurred a single time. The ten biggest clones cover approximately 20% of the sample. The source was cultured PBMCs, collected from culture after CMV antigen stimulation. The chain is encoded by TRBV27 joined to TRBJ2-3, with TRBD2 identical over 13 junction bases. The clonotype comes from a human donor in good health (CMV status not recorded). Some clones in this sample may be carry-over from other donors' samples. The base sequence is TGTGCCAGCAGCTCACTAGCGGGGGGGCCGGCAGATACGCAGTATTTT. It translates as CASSSLAGGPADTQYF.